This record covers a single TCR beta chain. CDR3 size: 16 residues. V lost 4 bases to trimming and J lost 4 bases; unmatched junction nucleotides: 11. The germline gives CDR1 SGHVS, CDR2 FNYEAQ. This entry belongs to a study of metastatic and nonmetastatic thyroid tumors. Study summary: The study looked at repertoires side by side in blood and in tumor or nodule tissue from malignant and benign thyroid patients.

Using MiXCR, TCRdb re-called clones from the PCR reads. The data contain about 23,000 clones, about 24% of them singletons. No treatment of any kind had been given to any patient before thyroid surgery. The sequence was obtained from a male donor with papillary thyroid cancer or a benign thyroid nodule (not recorded which). Some clones in this sample may be carry-over from other donors' samples. Sequenced input: blood. The chain uses TRBV7-6 and TRBJ2-7; TRBD1 agrees at 9 bases. The CDR3 region is CASSSEGGQGGYEQYF. The CDR3 DNA is TGTGCCAGCAGCTCAGAAGGGGGACAGGGAGGATACGAGCAGTACTTC.